A single T cell receptor (beta chain) is shown here with its context. What it recognizes is unknown. The data belong to a study of vaccination effects on CD4 cells after COVID-19. ViraFEST expansion of antigen-specific CD4+ T cells with viral peptide pools preceded sequencing. With nine to eleven days of culture completed, CD4+ T cells were isolated. Everyone in the study got two shots of either the BNT162b2 or mRNA-1273 vaccine. Method: immunoSEQ multiplex PCR; TCRdb's copy keeps in-frame clones and lacks some. The top ten clones hold approximately 1.3% of a sample with some 68,000 clones, about 81% of them seen once. This CDR3 region has 13 residues. The germline V and J ends were trimmed by 3 bases and 3 bases, with 8 bases remaining between them. CDR1 is SGHTA, CDR2 FQGNSA, per germline.

The chain has TRBV7-2 and TRBJ2-5, with D possibly TRBD1 on 6 matching bases. The source is a human donor who received a COVID-19 vaccine. The sequenced sample was CD4+ T cells from PBMCs cultured with HCoV-229E spike peptides, obtained after COVID-19 vaccination. The CDR3 DNA reads as TGTGCCAGCAGCTTTTACAGGGAAGAGACCCAGTACTTC. Amino acids: CASSFYREETQYF.